Following are 31 T cell receptor beta chains from one sample sequenced in a study of T cells in Graves' hyperthyroidism and ophthalmopathy. Amplified TCR beta CDR3 regions came from RNA transcripts. Carried out on the TCR CDR3, a first-round RT-PCR used the HTBI primer set. TCRdb reprocessed the multiplex PCR reads with MiXCR, giving one entry per CDR3 protein. Of hundreds of thousands of distinct CDR3 sequences in the sample, approximately 15% are singletons; the top ten hold around 13%. Material: blood. The receptors come from a woman aged 50 to 60 with Graves' ophthalmopathy.

This clonotype was detected ten times or more. The chain employs TRBV20-1 and TRBJ1-1; D call uncertain. Germline lookup yields CDR1 DFQATT and CDR2 SNEGSKA (reference sequence). V was pared by 0 bases and J by 1 base, with 3 bases between. This CDR3 contains 12 residues. The CDR3 loop is CSARDRNTEAFF. In DNA, the CDR3 is TGCAGTGCTAGAGATAGGAACACTGAAGCTTTCTTT.

This clonotype was recorded only once. This chain's CDR3 is CASSLGVRSGGHNEQFF. CDR3 nucleotides: TGTGCCAGCAGCTTAGGGGTTCGGAGTGGGGGACACAATGAGCAGTTCTTC. The chain uses TRBV7-9 and TRBJ2-1; D may match TRBD1 or TRBD2 (5 bases each). Germline CDR1 reads SEHNR; CDR2 reads FQNEAQ (reference sequence). Trimming left V 1 base short and J 5 bases short, with 18 bases between. This CDR3 is 17 amino acids long. Variable domain in full (rest from reference TRBV7-9 and TRBJ2-1): DTGVSQNPRHKITKRGQNVTFRCDPISEHNRLYWYRQTLGQGPEFLTYFQNEAQLEKSRLLSDRFSAERPKGSFSTLEIQRTEQGDSAMYLCASSLGVRSGGHNEQFFGPGTRLTVL.

This clonotype was found many times. The rearrangement joins TRBV2 to TRBJ1-5; D gene ambiguous. The CDR3 covers 14 residues. Germline V gene data show CDR1 as SNHLY and CDR2 as FYNNEI. V dropped 8 bases and J dropped 0 bases, with 11 bases sitting between them. For the CDR3, the DNA is TGTGCCAGCGATAAGGACTATAGCAATCAGCCCCAGCATTTT. It translates to CASDKDYSNQPQHF. Supplemented by reference TRBV2 and TRBJ1-5, the full variable domain reads EPEVTQTPSHQVTQMGQEVILRCVPISNHLYFYWYRQILGQKVEFLVSFYNNEISEKSEIFDDQFSVERPDGSNFTLKIRSTKLEDSAMYFCASDKDYSNQPQHFGDGTRLSIL.

The sample holds many counts of this clonotype. The chain links TRBV19 to TRBJ1-1; TRBD1 agrees at 7 bases. Germline V CDR1 and CDR2: LNHDA, SQIVND (reference sequence). The CDR3 length is 16 residues. Trimming cost V 5 bases and J 0 bases; bases outside gene matches: 9. CDR3 DNA: TGTGCCAGTAGTCCGGGACAGCCCCTAATGAACACTGAAGCTTTCTTT. It encodes CASSPGQPLMNTEAFF.

As regards this clonotype: A single base separates this from a much larger clone, so it may be a read error. This sequence joins TRBV20-1 and TRBJ2-7; D might be TRBD1 (6 bases). This CDR3 is 15 amino acids long. The germline CDR1 and CDR2 sequences are DFQATT and SNEGSKA (reference sequence). V was pared by 0 bases and J by 4 bases, with 16 bases between. The CDR3 DNA is TGCAGTGCTAGAGACCCAAAGGGGGTTTCTTACGAGCAGTACTTC. Amino acid sequence: CSARDPKGVSYEQYF.

At least ten counts were recorded for this clonotype. This rearrangement joins TRBV12-3 or TRBV12-4 to TRBJ2-3, with 8 bases that match TRBD2. This CDR3 has 13 amino acids. V shed 5 bases, J shed 5 bases, and the junction held 3 bases outside the gene matches. The DNA for the CDR3 is TGTGCCAGCAGTGGGACTAGTAGAGATACGCAGTATTTT. This encodes CASSGTSRDTQYF.

The genes are TRBV6-1 and TRBJ2-7; D unresolved. Trimming pared 6 bases from V and 9 bases from J, leaving 12 bases between. Germline CDR1 is MNHNS and CDR2 is SASEGT. The CDR3 spans 11 residues. CDR3 in DNA: TGTGCCAGCAGCTCATGGAAGGTGCAGTACTTC. Translation: CASSSWKVQYF.

The chain combines TRBV24-1 with TRBJ2-3, with no clear D. Trimming took 4 bases from V and 0 from J, leaving 13 bases between them. The germline V gene has CDR1 KGHDR and CDR2 SFDVKD. The CDR3 length is 16 residues. CDR3 DNA sequence: TGTGCCACCAGTGAACACGGTGCCTCTAGCACAGATACGCAGTATTTT. It is translated as CATSEHGASSTDTQYF.

This clonotype was counted many times. The chain carries TRBV7-2 and TRBJ1-1; D unresolved. V was shortened by 2 bases and J by 1 base, with 14 bases between the two germline ends. This CDR3 contains 16 residues. In germline, CDR1 is SGHTA, CDR2 FQGNSA. The CDR3 here is CASSLNRREANTEAFF. The CDR3 DNA follows: TGTGCCAGCAGCTTAAACCGTCGTGAGGCGAACACTGAAGCTTTCTTT.

This clonotype was seen ten or more times. The rearrangement joins TRBV3-1 to TRBJ2-2; D tentatively reads TRBD1 or TRBD2 (5 bases each). This CDR3 region has 13 residues. V was trimmed by 6 bases and J by 1 base, leaving 6 bases between them. Germline loops: CDR1 LGHDT, CDR2 YNNKEL (reference sequence). The CDR3: CASSGGNTGELFF. In nucleotides, the CDR3 is TGTGCCAGCAGTGGGGGGAACACCGGGGAGCTGTTTTTT.

This clonotype was seen ten or more times. This chain joins TRBV7-9 and TRBJ1-1; 7 positions match TRBD1. V trimming: 0 bases; J trimming: 1 base; junction bases outside the gene matches: 2. There are 15 residues in the CDR3. The germline V gene has CDR1 SEHNR and CDR2 FQNEAQ (reference sequence). As DNA, the CDR3 is TGTGCCAGCAGCTTAGCGGCAGGGGGGAACACTGAAGCTTTCTTT. Its protein product is CASSLAAGGNTEAFF.

This clonotype appeared many times. This chain's CDR3 is CASSLGQLLFGNTIYF. The CDR3 DNA reads TGTGCCAGCAGTTTGGGACAGTTGCTTTTTGGAAACACCATATATTTT. V usage is TRBV28 and J usage is TRBJ1-3, with 7 bases matching TRBD1. V shed 3 bases, J shed 3 bases, and the junction held 8 bases outside the gene matches. The length of the CDR3 is 16 residues. CDR1 and CDR2 from the germline V gene are MDHEN and SYDVKM.

This clonotype showed up just a few times. Given a much more abundant clone one base away, this may be a read error. The V call is TRBV30, the J call TRBJ1-1, with D hard to call. Germline assignment: CDR1 GTSNPN and CDR2 SVGIG (reference sequence). V shed 5 bases and J shed 1 base, with 8 bases lying between them. The CDR3 consists of 12 residues. The CDR3 DNA follows: TGTGCCTGGGGACGGGGGAACACTGAAGCTTTCTTT. Its translation is CAWGRGNTEAFF.

This clonotype was seen at least ten times. The V call is TRBV9, the J call TRBJ2-5; 8 bases align to TRBD2. Germline V gene lookup returns CDR1 SGDLS and CDR2 YYNGEE. The CDR3 is 16 amino acids. With 4 bases clipped from V and 4 bases from J, the junction kept 12 bases outside the gene matches. CDR3 coding DNA: TGTGCCAGCAGCACTAATAGCGGGGATCATCCAGAGACCCAGTACTTC. It translates to CASSTNSGDHPETQYF. The whole variable domain, remainder taken from reference TRBV9 and TRBJ2-5, is DSGVTQTPKHLITATGQRVTLRCSPRSGDLSVYWYQQSLDQGLQFLIQYYNGEERAKGNILERFSAQQFPDLHSELNLSSLELGDSALYFCASSTNSGDHPETQYFGPGTRLLVL.

This clonotype was found a few times. This chain links TRBV6-6 with TRBJ1-5; the D gene is possibly TRBD1 (6 bases). The germline V gene encodes CDR1 MNHNY and CDR2 SVGAGI (reference sequence). The CDR3 loop spans 18 amino acids. Trimming left V 2 bases short and J 2 bases short, with 19 bases between. The CDR3 nucleotides read TGTGCCAGCAGTTACCTGGGGGCGGTAAAGGCTGGCAATCAGCCCCAGCATTTT. This translates into CASSYLGAVKAGNQPQHF.

A remark on this clonotype: A much larger clone differs from this one at a single base, so this may be a read error. The chain is built from TRBV28 and TRBJ2-7, with D maybe TRBD2 (7 bases). This CDR3 region has 14 residues. Trimming took off 2 bases at V and 5 bases at J, with 13 bases between the two ends. Germline V gene data show CDR1 as MDHEN and CDR2 as SYDVKM. The CDR3 sequence is CASSLVRGANEQYF. For the CDR3, the DNA is TGTGCCAGCAGTTTAGTTCGGGGGGCCAACGAGCAGTACTTC.

This clonotype was recorded many times. V usage is TRBV28 and J usage is TRBJ2-3, with 11 positions matching TRBD2. Germline lookup yields CDR1 MDHEN and CDR2 SYDVKM. Unmatched junction bases numbered 4, after V lost 8 bases and J lost 3 bases. The CDR3 has 14 amino acids. CDR3 bases: TGTGCCAGCGGCGGACTAGCGGGTACAGATACGCAGTATTTT. Its protein product is CASGGLAGTDTQYF.

The table lists this clonotype with a few counts. V gene TRBV12-5 combines with J gene TRBJ1-5; 9 bases map to TRBD1. The CDR3 has 18 residues. Looked up from germline, CDR1 is LGHNT and CDR2 is FRNRAP. Trimming removed 1 base from V and 7 bases from J; junction bases left unmatched: 14. CDR3 residues: CASGLDFWGQGNDQPQHF. Here the CDR3 DNA reads TGTGCTAGTGGTTTGGATTTCTGGGGACAGGGAAACGACCAGCCCCAGCATTTT.

The V gene is TRBV7-8, the J gene TRBJ2-7; D is ambiguous. Germline assignment: CDR1 SGHVS and CDR2 FQNEAQ. The CDR3 is 17 amino acids. V was shortened by 1 base and J by 0 bases, with 16 bases between the two germline ends. The CDR3 DNA reads TGTGCCAGCAGCTTAGAAGGGTTTTCGCAGAGCTCCTACGAGCAGTACTTC. It is translated as CASSLEGFSQSSYEQYF.

The sample holds many counts of this clonotype. The chain joins TRBV10-3 to TRBJ2-1, with 8 positions matching TRBD2. The CDR3 is 17 amino acids. The V gene's germline CDR1 is ENHRY and CDR2 SYGVKD. V dropped 0 bases and J dropped 2; count of bases not matched to a gene: 6. CDR3 nucleotide sequence: TGTGCCATCAGTGAGTCGATACTAGCGGATACCTACAATGAGCAGTTCTTC. Protein product: CAISESILADTYNEQFF.

The J gene is TRBJ2-3, the V gene TRBV9; TRBD2 aligns across 7 bases. V dropped 3 bases and J dropped 2; count of bases not matched to a gene: 9. CDR1 and CDR2 (germline): SGDLS, YYNGEE. The CDR3 is 16 residues long. The CDR3 spells CASSAEPSGATDTQYF. CDR3 DNA sequence: TGTGCCAGCAGCGCCGAACCTAGCGGAGCCACAGATACGCAGTATTTT.

This clonotype was observed a few times. The chain employs TRBV12-3 or TRBV12-4 and TRBJ1-5, with D unresolved. The length of the CDR3 is 13 residues. V lost 6 bases, J lost 2 bases, and 8 bases lay in between. DNA of the CDR3: TGTGCCAGCAGGCGGACCCGCAATCAGCCCCAGCATTTT. Its translation is CASRRTRNQPQHF.

This clonotype came up many times. The chain uses TRBV12-3 or TRBV12-4 and TRBJ1-5; TRBD1 matches at 10 bases. The CDR3 totals 15 residues. V trimming: 1 base; J trimming: 6 bases; junction bases outside the gene matches: 3. CDR3 DNA sequence: TGTGCCAGCAGTTTAGGGGACAGGGGTAGTCAGCCCCAGCATTTT. This encodes CASSLGDRGSQPQHF.

This chain connects TRBV18 to TRBJ2-5, with 7 bases matching TRBD2. The CDR3 loop spans 16 amino acids. From germline, CDR1 is KGHSH and CDR2 LQKENI. V gave up 0 bases and J gave up 3 bases; unmatched junction bases: 7. The CDR3 is CASSPPGSGIEETQYF. In DNA form, the CDR3 reads TGTGCCAGCTCACCACCGGGAAGCGGGATCGAAGAGACCCAGTACTTC.

This clonotype was seen more than once but under ten times. The J gene is TRBJ2-3, the V gene TRBV4-1, with TRBD1 matching 8 bases. CDR3 size: 15 residues. V lost 3 bases to trimming and J lost 2 bases; unmatched junction nucleotides: 4. Germline assignment: CDR1 MGHRA and CDR2 YSYEKL. The CDR3 sequence is CASSQTGVPTDTQYF. CDR3 sequence (DNA): TGCGCCAGCAGCCAGACAGGGGTCCCCACAGATACGCAGTATTTT.

The chain recombines TRBV7-3 with TRBJ2-3; TRBD1 matches 9 bases. Unmatched junction bases numbered 6, after V lost 7 bases and J lost 4 bases. Per the germline V gene, CDR1 is SGHTA and CDR2 is FQGTGA. The CDR3 sequence is 14 residues long. The CDR3 protein is CASTLTGGADTQYF. The CDR3, as DNA: TGTGCCAGCACCCTGACAGGGGGAGCAGATACGCAGTATTTT.

The chain links TRBV7-9 to TRBJ2-5; 7 bases fit TRBD1. The ends lost 1 base at V and 5 bases at J; junction bases unmatched: 10. Germline CDR1 SEHNR, CDR2 FQNEAQ (reference sequence). The CDR3 covers 16 residues. CDR3 residues: CASSLGETGYGETQYF. The CDR3 DNA reads as TGTGCCAGCAGCTTAGGAGAGACAGGGTATGGGGAGACCCAGTACTTC.

This clonotype was detected many times. The CDR3 DNA follows: TGTGCCACCAGTGCCGGGGACAGGGGGATCTATGGCTACACCTTC. It yields the protein CATSAGDRGIYGYTF. The chain is built from TRBV24-1 and TRBJ1-2; 11 nucleotides align to TRBD1. J was trimmed by 4 bases and V by 5 bases; bases with no gene match: 5. The CDR3 loop spans 15 amino acids. Germline lookup yields CDR1 KGHDR and CDR2 SFDVKD.

The chain carries TRBV2 and TRBJ2-7; TRBD1 might be the D (5 bases). The CDR3 spans 12 residues. CDR1 SNHLY and CDR2 FYNNEI come from the germline V gene. Trimming removed 7 bases at V and 4 bases at J, with 11 bases between. In DNA form, the CDR3 reads TGTGCCAGCAACTTCAGGGTTTACGAGCAGTACTTC. Translation: CASNFRVYEQYF.

This clonotype was recorded many times. This chain links TRBV27 with TRBJ2-1, with D perhaps matching TRBD1 or TRBD2 (5 bases each). Germline V gene sequence: CDR1 MNHEY, CDR2 SMNVEV (reference sequence). This CDR3 spans 14 amino acids. V lost 3 bases, J lost 3 bases, and 9 bases lay in between. Written as DNA, the CDR3 is TGTGCCAGCAGTTTCCGAGGGGTCTACAATGAGCAGTTCTTC. Amino acids: CASSFRGVYNEQFF.

This clonotype occurred many times. CDR3 sequence (DNA): TGTGCCAGCAGTTTACTAGTAAGGTACAATGAGCAGTTCTTC. Encoded protein: CASSLLVRYNEQFF. The V gene is TRBV12-3 or TRBV12-4, the J gene TRBJ2-1; D unresolved. The CDR3 is made up of 14 amino acids. The ends were cut back, 2 bases at V and 4 bases at J, with 9 bases in the middle.